A selection of T cell receptor beta chains follows, all from one sample in a study of blood T cells in healthy people across ages. TCRdb re-called the 5' RACE reads through MiXCR, storing one row per CDR3 protein. This sample has just over 800,000 distinct CDR3 sequences; about 59% occur once, and the top ten carry 25% to 35%. Sequencing was carried out using blood. The receptors derive from a man between 25 and 39 years old in good health. Each CDR3 is given without its conserved first and last residue.

j_call | v_call | cdr3_aa
TRBJ2-1 | TRBV27 | ASSPNLAGGPGEQF
TRBJ2-7 | TRBV7-2 | ASSLVDRAPRYEQY
TRBJ2-3 | TRBV6-2/TRBV6-3 | ASSYVPGGTDTQY
TRBJ1-4 | TRBV5-1 | ASSLATRDEEKLF
TRBJ2-1 | TRBV20-1 | SASGDRVNEQF
TRBJ1-1 | TRBV7-2 | ASTARQGWTEAF
TRBJ2-5 | TRBV19 | ASKTWLGGKETQY
TRBJ2-1 | TRBV12-3/TRBV12-4 | ASSLGQSFYSEQF
TRBJ2-1 | TRBV5-1 | ASSLVGLADYNEQF
TRBJ2-3 | TRBV20-1 | SALTGISTDTQY
TRBJ2-7 | TRBV7-2 | ASSTLPGTYEQY
NA | TRBV7-9 | ASSLHSNPYEQY
TRBJ2-2 | TRBV7-8 | ASSIPLQGDVNTGELF
NA | TRBV2 | ASSEARPRETQY
TRBJ2-1 | TRBV12-3/TRBV12-4 | ASSSRTSGGALSEQF
TRBJ2-3 | TRBV29-1 | SVDGLAGDTQY
TRBJ2-3 | TRBV7-2 | ASSLAQLAGGVTDTQY
TRBJ2-3 | TRBV7-2 | ASSTPSTDTQY
TRBJ2-6 | TRBV6-5 | ASRSLGGGANVLT
TRBJ1-1 | TRBV12-3/TRBV12-4 | ASPLRGVNTEAF
TRBJ1-2 | TRBV12-3/TRBV12-4 | ASSPDLLTNYGYT
TRBJ2-5 | TRBV2 | ARRQETQY
TRBJ2-7 | TRBV12-3/TRBV12-4 | ASSLRTSGRLHYEQY
TRBJ1-1 | TRBV4-2 | ASSQDRRGSTEAF
TRBJ2-2 | TRBV5-1 | ASSLAPARVNTGELF
TRBJ2-7 | TRBV5-1 | ASSLELAGYEQY
TRBJ2-7 | TRBV4-3 | ASSQESHRGIYEQY
TRBJ2-5 | TRBV6-6 | ATSYRDNEQY
TRBJ2-3 | TRBV7-3 | ASSFTQGDTQY
TRBJ2-1 | TRBV6-5 | ASSYEVGANNEQF
TRBJ2-7 | TRBV7-2 | ASSAASGGPYEQY
TRBJ2-3 | TRBV6-5 | ASSYRGQHTDTQY
TRBJ1-2 | TRBV20-1 | SARGQRHNYGYT
TRBJ2-7 | TRBV20-1 | SPRGGSTYEQY
NA | TRBV30 | AWSVYSSYNEQY
TRBJ2-3 | TRBV7-2 | ASSLGSGGAVNTQY
TRBJ1-4 | TRBV6-4 | ASSEAQINEKLF
TRBJ2-7 | TRBV4-1 | ASSQDRAIYEQY
TRBJ1-5 | TRBV28 | ASSLPGQVDNQPQH
NA | TRBV10-3 | AITGTGGSYEQY
TRBJ2-1 | TRBV20-1 | SARDPWRLSYNEQF
TRBJ2-4 | TRBV7-2 | ASSLTGSLY
TRBJ1-2 | TRBV9 | ASSVPKAGPSYGYT
TRBJ2-3 | TRBV28 | ASSGTGTAITDTQY
TRBJ2-7 | TRBV27 | ASRLGGYEQY